These T cell receptor beta chains were read from a single sample in a study of T cell repertoires in cytomegalovirus infection. TCRdb ran MiXCR on the reads and lists one entry per CDR3 protein. The sample lists 550,000 to 700,000 distinct CDR3 sequences, almost 40% seen once, with around 50% in the top ten. The antigens of these receptors remain unknown. Specimen: cultured PBMCs, collected from culture after CMV antigen stimulation. These receptors were collected from a human donor in good health (CMV status not recorded). Some clones in this sample may be carry-over from other donors' samples. Both conserved end residues are part of each CDR3. Fields, in order: V gene, clone size, J gene, D gene, CDR3 protein, CDR3 DNA. The D gene is left open where the match is weak. Part of the rows lack a size; the others show once, few, many or a class for expanded clones.

V gene: TRBV6-2/TRBV6-3
clone size: -
J gene: TRBJ2-3
D gene: -
CDR3 protein: CASSSRGVADTQYF
CDR3 DNA: TGTGCCAGCAGTTCCCGGGGAGTAGCGGATACGCAGTATTTT

V gene: TRBV7-2
clone size: many
J gene: TRBJ2-7
D gene: TRBD2
CDR3 protein: CASSRLAGGPYEQYF
CDR3 DNA: TGTGCCAGCAGCCGACTAGCGGGAGGGCCCTACGAGCAGTACTTC

V gene: TRBV12-3/TRBV12-4
clone size: -
J gene: TRBJ1-2
D gene: TRBD1
CDR3 protein: CASSHGTGNGYTF
CDR3 DNA: TGTGCCAGCAGTCACGGGACAGGGAATGGCTACACCTTC

V gene: TRBV6-6
clone size: few
J gene: TRBJ2-1
D gene: TRBD2
CDR3 protein: CASSYSASGGYYNEQFF
CDR3 DNA: TGTGCCAGCAGTTACTCGGCTAGCGGGGGTTATTACAATGAGCAGTTCTTC

V gene: TRBV7-2
clone size: -
J gene: TRBJ2-2
D gene: -
CDR3 protein: CASSPRLSGTGELFF
CDR3 DNA: TGTGCCAGCAGCCCGCGCCTATCGGGCACCGGGGAGCTGTTTTTT

V gene: TRBV6-6
clone size: -
J gene: TRBJ1-2
D gene: -
CDR3 protein: CASSYPTDYGYTF
CDR3 DNA: TGTGCCAGCAGTTACCCGACTGACTATGGCTACACCTTC

V gene: TRBV12-3/TRBV12-4
clone size: -
J gene: TRBJ2-2
D gene: -
CDR3 protein: CASSILLELFF
CDR3 DNA: TGTGCCAGCAGTATTCTACTAGAGCTGTTTTTT

V gene: TRBV7-2
clone size: -
J gene: TRBJ2-3
D gene: TRBD2
CDR3 protein: CATGHWASGGGDTQYF
CDR3 DNA: TGTGCCACCGGGCATTGGGCTAGCGGGGGAGGAGATACGCAGTATTTT

V gene: TRBV7-2
clone size: -
J gene: TRBJ2-2
D gene: -
CDR3 protein: CASSSLMGSGELFF
CDR3 DNA: TGTGCCAGCAGCTCCCTGATGGGATCCGGGGAGCTGTTTTTT

V gene: TRBV28
clone size: few
J gene: TRBJ2-5
D gene: -
CDR3 protein: CASSFRQSRVETQYF
CDR3 DNA: TGTGCCAGCAGTTTCAGGCAGTCCCGAGTAGAGACCCAGTACTTC

V gene: TRBV6-5
clone size: few
J gene: TRBJ2-2
D gene: -
CDR3 protein: CASSYSAGRPVGELFF
CDR3 DNA: TGTGCCAGCAGTTACTCGGCGGGGCGCCCGGTCGGGGAGCTGTTTTTT

V gene: TRBV20-1
clone size: few
J gene: TRBJ1-6
D gene: TRBD1
CDR3 protein: CSARDRGNSPLHF
CDR3 DNA: TGCAGTGCTCGGGACAGGGGTAATTCACCCCTCCACTTT

V gene: TRBV7-6
clone size: few
J gene: TRBJ2-1
D gene: -
CDR3 protein: CASSFDGKSGVSYNEQFF
CDR3 DNA: TGTGCCAGCAGCTTCGACGGAAAGTCGGGGGTATCCTACAATGAGCAGTTCTTC

V gene: TRBV7-2
clone size: few
J gene: TRBJ2-7
D gene: TRBD1
CDR3 protein: CASSLVGDSGYEQYF
CDR3 DNA: TGTGCCAGCAGCTTAGTTGGGGACAGTGGTTACGAGCAGTACTTC

V gene: TRBV12-3/TRBV12-4
clone size: -
J gene: TRBJ2-2
D gene: TRBD1
CDR3 protein: CASSPGQRTGELFF
CDR3 DNA: TGTGCCAGCAGTCCGGGACAGCGAACCGGGGAGCTGTTTTTT

V gene: TRBV7-2
clone size: many
J gene: TRBJ2-7
D gene: TRBD2
CDR3 protein: CASTPRGGSLVYEQYF
CDR3 DNA: TGTGCCAGCACCCCCCGCGGCGGGAGTCTCGTCTACGAGCAGTACTTC

V gene: TRBV7-2
clone size: once
J gene: TRBJ1-1
D gene: -
CDR3 protein: CASSFRPGAVNTEAFF
CDR3 DNA: TGTGCCAGCAGCTTCAGGCCAGGGGCGGTGAACACTGAAGCTTTCTTT

V gene: TRBV28
clone size: -
J gene: TRBJ2-5
D gene: -
CDR3 protein: CASSLRSLTETQYF
CDR3 DNA: TGTGCCAGCAGTTTAAGAAGCTTGACAGAGACCCAGTACTTC

V gene: TRBV7-2
clone size: few
J gene: TRBJ2-1
D gene: -
CDR3 protein: CASSLETLTLDEQFF
CDR3 DNA: TGTGCCAGCAGCCTTGAGACGTTAACGCTGGATGAGCAGTTCTTC